This T cell receptor (beta chain) was obtained from a study of T cell responses to AZD1222 COVID-19 vaccine. Study background: Recipients boosted at about 4 weeks or about 12 weeks are pooled. Study-wide results and limits: Spike as a whole was targeted by vaccine-associated CD4 TCRs, dominant at 160-218 and 743-854. Every sample of the repertoires postdated the peak T cell response.

The CDR3 length is 15 residues. The germline CDR1 and CDR2 sequences are SGHDT and YYEEEE. With V trimmed by 6 bases and J by 4 bases, 7 bases remained unmatched. Assay used: immunoSEQ multiplex PCR; TCRdb lists only in-frame clones, some missing. In the table there are approximately 120,000 clones, 88% of which are singletons. As concerns this clone: Its antigen remains unknown.

The source material was peripheral blood, sampled on day 0 of AZD1222 vaccination. V and J are TRBV5-6 and TRBJ1-3, with 10 bases identical to TRBD1. This TCR came from an adult in good health. CDR3 protein: CASTPGTGVGNTIYF. DNA of the CDR3: TGTGCCAGCACACCCGGGACAGGGGTCGGAAACACCATATATTTT. The whole variable domain, filled in from reference TRBV5-6 and TRBJ1-3, reads DAGVTQSPTHLIKTRGQQVTLRCSPKSGHDTVSWYQQALGQGPQFIFQYYEEEERQRGNFPDRFSGHQFPNYSSELNVNALLLGDSALYLCASTPGTGVGNTIYFGEGSWLTVV.